This TCR beta chain is drawn from a study of technical replicates of blood from a handful of donors. The CDR3 has 17 residues. V dropped 0 bases and J dropped 0; count of bases not matched to a gene: 1. Germline-derived CDR1 and CDR2 are SGDLS and YYNGEE. The protocol was immunoSEQ multiplex PCR, while the TCRdb copy is restricted to in-frame clones and leaves out a portion. The table has around 84,000 clones, about 97% seen once. Sequenced: T cells isolated from PBMCs. This clonotype was sampled from a human donor in good health. The genes are TRBV9 and TRBJ2-2; TRBD2 matches 11 bases. DNA of the CDR3: TGTGCCAGCAGCGTAGAGGGACTAGCGGCGAACACCGGGGAGCTGTTTTTT. Protein product: CASSVEGLAANTGELFF.